A selection of T cell receptor beta chains follows, all from one sample in a study of T cells after yellow fever vaccination. TCRdb reanalysed the 5' RACE reads using MiXCR and keeps one entry per CDR3 protein. The data hold approximately 300,000 distinct CDR3 sequences, with around 7.3% observed a single time. Source: PBMCs, taken roughly seven weeks after the first yellow fever vaccination. These receptors originate from a man aged 18 to 30 who received the YFV17D yellow fever vaccine. Both conserved end residues are part of each CDR3. A D gene is named only where the DNA matches it firmly. A clone size is listed for some rows: how often the clone was seen (once, few, many), or a class if it is expanded.

clone size | J gene | V gene | D gene | CDR3 protein | CDR3 DNA
NA | TRBJ2-1 | TRBV10-2 | TRBD2 | CASRLAGVRGEQFF | TGCGCCAGCAGACTAGCGGGGGTCCGCGGTGAGCAGTTCTTC
NA | TRBJ2-3 | TRBV5-1 | TRBD2 | CASSLGASGNTDTQYF | TGCGCCAGCAGCTTGGGGGCTAGCGGTAACACAGATACGCAGTATTTT
few | TRBJ1-2 | TRBV29-1 | NA | CSVTRDVGSYGYTF | TGCAGCGTTACTCGGGACGTTGGGAGCTATGGCTACACCTTC
NA | TRBJ2-5 | TRBV20-1 | TRBD1 | CSGGDRGSGTQYF | TGCAGTGGTGGTGACAGGGGAAGTGGGACCCAGTACTTC
NA | TRBJ1-4 | TRBV4-3 | NA | CASSQDHVRDSEKLFF | TGCGCCAGCAGCCAAGATCATGTTAGGGATAGTGAAAAACTGTTTTTT
many | TRBJ2-3 | TRBV9 | NA | CASSVELGTPTRTDTQYF | TGTGCCAGCAGCGTAGAACTCGGGACTCCAACACGCACAGATACGCAGTATTTT
few | TRBJ1-5 | TRBV6-5 | NA | CASSYGGSSNQPQHF | TGTGCCAGCAGTTACGGTGGCAGTAGCAATCAGCCCCAGCATTTT
many | TRBJ2-7 | TRBV6-5 | TRBD2 | CASSYGSGGGEQYF | TGTGCCAGCAGTTATGGTAGCGGGGGTGGGGAGCAGTACTTC
few | TRBJ2-7 | TRBV6-5 | TRBD1 | CASSYSIQGQGYEQYF | TGTGCCAGCAGTTACTCGATCCAGGGACAGGGCTACGAGCAGTACTTC
few | TRBJ1-4 | TRBV6-2/TRBV6-3 | TRBD1 | CASSDRTGLYEKLFF | TGTGCCAGCAGTGACCGGACAGGATTATACGAAAAACTGTTTTTT
NA | TRBJ2-7 | TRBV13 | NA | CASSFRGASPYEQYF | TGTGCCAGCAGCTTCAGGGGGGCTAGCCCCTACGAGCAGTACTTC
few | TRBJ1-5 | TRBV7-6 | NA | CASSLGRENQPQHF | TGTGCCAGCAGCTTAGGCAGGGAAAATCAGCCCCAGCATTTT
few | TRBJ1-1 | TRBV7-9 | NA | CASSSAVGTEAFF | TGTGCCAGCAGCTCCGCGGTGGGCACTGAAGCTTTCTTT
few | TRBJ2-1 | TRBV7-7 | NA | CASSLEPAPASNEQFF | TGTGCTAGCAGCTTAGAGCCCGCCCCGGCATCCAATGAGCAGTTCTTC
NA | TRBJ2-5 | TRBV5-1 | NA | CASSLTGPGETQYF | TGCGCCAGCAGCTTGACAGGGCCGGGGGAGACCCAGTACTTC
few | TRBJ1-1 | TRBV20-1 | NA | CSAWGEQGNTEAFF | TGCAGTGCTTGGGGAGAACAGGGAAACACTGAAGCTTTCTTT
many | TRBJ1-1 | TRBV20-1 | NA | CSAKASAVEAFF | TGCAGTGCTAAGGCCTCCGCCGTTGAAGCTTTCTTT
NA | TRBJ1-5 | TRBV20-1 | TRBD1 | CSARTRTGWDQPQHF | TGCAGTGCTAGAACCCGGACAGGGTGGGATCAGCCCCAGCATTTT
many | TRBJ2-2 | TRBV5-1 | TRBD2 | CASSSSGGWNTGELFF | TGCGCCAGCAGCTCCAGCGGGGGGTGGAACACCGGGGAGCTGTTTTTT
few | TRBJ2-6 | TRBV28 | NA | CASGRGIRTGANVLTF | TGTGCCAGCGGGCGGGGCATTCGGACTGGGGCCAACGTCCTGACTTTC
many | TRBJ2-2 | TRBV4-2 | NA | CASSPKGGALTGELFF | TGTGCCAGCAGCCCTAAGGGGGGGGCCCTCACCGGGGAGCTGTTTTTT
many | TRBJ1-1 | TRBV3-1 | NA | CASSQDLYGAWTEAFF | TGTGCCAGCAGCCAGGATCTCTACGGGGCTTGGACTGAAGCTTTCTTT
many | TRBJ2-3 | TRBV3-1 | TRBD2 | CASSQDWSSGVSTDTQYF | TGTGCCAGCAGCCAAGATTGGTCGAGCGGGGTTAGCACAGATACGCAGTATTTT
many | TRBJ2-3 | TRBV7-2 | NA | CASSPSAQAADTQYF | TGTGCCAGCAGCCCAAGTGCGCAAGCGGCCGATACGCAGTATTTT
few | TRBJ2-1 | TRBV29-1 | TRBD1 | CSGTGGAKGQFF | TGCAGCGGGACAGGGGGAGCGAAAGGTCAGTTCTTC
NA | TRBJ1-2 | TRBV9 | NA | CASSSGNGYTF | TGTGCCAGCAGCTCGGGGAATGGCTACACCTTC
few | TRBJ1-5 | TRBV19 | TRBD1 | CASSIFTGGNQPQHF | TGTGCCAGTAGTATCTTCACAGGGGGCAATCAGCCCCAGCATTTT